This T cell receptor beta chain stems from a study of CD8 T cells in ankylosing spondylitis. V was pared by 6 bases and J by 1 base, with 17 bases between. This CDR3 contains 16 residues. One entry per CDR3 protein, called by TCRdb with MiXCR from the 5' RACE reads. The repertoire holds a few hundred thousand distinct CDR3 sequences, with about 11% as singletons. The study's findings and limits: A motif of 7 to 9 highly homologous TCR beta variants was seen as apparently characteristic of ankylosing spondylitis blood. Disease-linked clones were found to be CD8+ and relatively rare in peripheral blood.

This clonotype was seen repeatedly, ten times or more. Its antigen remains unidentified. The receptor comes from a male donor with ankylosing spondylitis or in good health (not recorded which). This chain uses TRBV12-3 or TRBV12-4 with TRBJ2-3; maybe TRBD1 (6 bases). The sequenced sample was blood, either unsorted or a sorted T cell fraction (not recorded which). DNA of the CDR3: TGTGCCAGCAGGCCGTATCAGGGGATGGGCACAGATACGCAGTATTTT. Residues: CASRPYQGMGTDTQYF.